These 3 T cell receptor beta chains were all obtained from the same sample, sequenced in a study of CD4 T cell repertoires in COVID-19. The repertoire was sequenced with immunoSEQ multiplex PCR; TCRdb's copy has only in-frame clones and lacks some. The sample consists of fewer than 100,000 clones, 83% of them appearing once. This specimen consisted of CD4+ T cells from peripheral blood, obtained after recovery from COVID-19. The receptors come from a human donor who had COVID-19.

This clone was picked up one time. The gene calls are TRBV5-1 and TRBJ1-1; no firm D call. The CDR3 extends over 14 amino acids. Trimming stripped 0 bases from V and 1 base from J, with 7 bases between. The germline V gene has CDR1 SGHRS and CDR2 YFSETQ. The CDR3 here is CASSLASRNTEAFF. CDR3 nucleotide sequence: TGCGCCAGCAGCTTGGCATCACGGAACACTGAAGCTTTCTTT.

This chain uses TRBV3-1 (or the pseudogene TRBV3-2) with TRBJ1-3, with a possible D match to TRBD1 (6 bases). This CDR3 is 15 amino acids long. V shed 6 bases and J shed 0 bases, with 12 bases lying between them. CDR1 LGHDT and CDR2 YNNKEL come from the germline V gene (reference sequence). The CDR3 bases are TGTGCCAGCAGTACCGGGACAACCTCTGGAAACACCATATATTTT. Translation gives CASSTGTTSGNTIYF.

The CDR3 sequence is CASSNPGTPNTEAFF. DNA for the CDR3: TGTGCCAGCAGTAACCCCGGTACCCCGAACACTGAAGCTTTCTTT. The chain couples TRBV25-1 to TRBJ1-1; no reliable D call. Germline V gene lookup returns CDR1 MGHDK and CDR2 SYGVNS. The V gene lost 5 bases and the J gene lost 1 base, with 14 bases spanning the gap. This CDR3 comprises 15 residues.